The 30 T cell receptor beta chains listed next were all sequenced from one sample in a study of CD8+CD57+ T cells in acquired aplastic anemia. TCR beta VDJ and CDR3 profiles were obtained from a genomic DNA template. TCRdb recomputed calls from the reads with MiXCR, one row per CDR3 protein. The table has 95,000 to 150,000 distinct CDR3 sequences, about 40% seen once. Those patients picked for sequencing had displayed CD8+CD57+ cell expansion on flow cytometry. Sequenced sample: sorted CD4+, CD8+, or CD8+CD57+ T cells (not recorded which) from PBMCs. The receptors come from a human donor with aplastic anemia.

The genes are TRBV2 and TRBJ1-1; possibly TRBD1 for D (6 bases). Germline V lookup: CDR1 SNHLY, CDR2 FYNNEI. The CDR3 is made up of 14 amino acids. The V end was cut by 4 bases, the J end by 3 bases, with 12 bases between. The CDR3 coding sequence is TGTGCCAGCAGTGTAGGGGGGGACCACACTGAAGCTTTCTTT. It codes for CASSVGGDHTEAFF. The variable domain in full, completed from reference TRBV2 and TRBJ1-1, reads EPEVTQTPSHQVTQMGQEVILRCVPISNHLYFYWYRQILGQKVEFLVSFYNNEISEKSEIFDDQFSVERPDGSNFTLKIRSTKLEDSAMYFCASSVGGDHTEAFFGQGTRLTVV.

This clonotype was seen at least ten times. V gene TRBV6-5 combines with J gene TRBJ1-1, with D maybe TRBD1 (5 bases). Germline V CDR1 and CDR2: MNHEY, SVGAGI. This CDR3 is built from 17 residues. Trimming removed 4 bases at V and 0 bases at J, with 18 bases between. CDR3 nucleotide sequence: TGTGCCAGCAGTTTTCGGCCGGGACGTACGATGAACACTGAAGCTTTCTTT. It encodes CASSFRPGRTMNTEAFF.

This clonotype was counted a single time. This chain uses TRBV28 with TRBJ2-3, with D perhaps TRBD2 (6 bases). Trimming left V 4 bases short and J 2 bases short, with 16 bases between. CDR3 size: 16 residues. Germline V lookup: CDR1 MDHEN, CDR2 SYDVKM. CDR3: CASSWAGPMITDTQYF. CDR3 DNA: TGTGCCAGCAGTTGGGCGGGGCCAATGATCACAGATACGCAGTATTTT.

About this clonotype itself: Possible read error: a much larger clone is one base away. This chain joins TRBV10-3 and TRBJ2-2; perhaps TRBD2 as D (6 bases). Germline CDR1 is ENHRY and CDR2 is SYGVKD. Deletions cut 5 bases from V and 8 bases from J, with 15 bases between. The CDR3 is 14 residues long. The CDR3 spells CAISYGRDVGELFF. The CDR3 DNA sequence: TGTGCCATCAGTTACGGGCGGGACGTAGGGGAGCTGTTTTTT.

Ten or more counts support this clonotype. The chain links TRBV9 to TRBJ2-3; no reliable D call. Trimming took 4 bases from V and 6 from J, leaving 15 bases between them. Germline V gene data show CDR1 as SGDLS and CDR2 as YYNGEE. The CDR3 covers 14 residues. CDR3 protein: CASSSAPMGDTQYF. CDR3 nucleotides: TGTGCCAGCAGCTCCGCCCCGATGGGGGATACGCAGTATTTT.

This clonotype was detected many times. The chain is built from TRBV7-2 and TRBJ2-5; 13 positions agree with TRBD2. CDR3 length: 18 residues. Germline CDR1 reads SGHTA; CDR2 reads FQGNSA. The V gene end was trimmed by 0 bases and the J gene end by 1 base; junction bases not matched to a gene: 5. CDR3 bases: TGTGCCAGCAGCTTAGCGGGTACTAGCGGGGGGGCCCAAGAGACCCAGTACTTC. It codes for CASSLAGTSGGAQETQYF.

This clonotype was counted many times. This sequence joins TRBV4-2 and TRBJ2-3, with D unresolved. The CDR3 covers 15 residues. Trimming cost V 4 bases and J 3 bases, with 14 bases left between them. Germline values: CDR1 LGHNA, CDR2 YNFKEQ. The CDR3 is CASSPDPERTDTQYF. Written as DNA, the CDR3 is TGTGCCAGCAGCCCGGATCCGGAAAGGACAGATACGCAGTATTTT.

As for this clonotype: Relative to the germline gene, one junction end is altered; a read error may explain this. The chain uses TRBV7-7 and TRBJ2-5, with D perhaps matching TRBD1 or TRBD2 (5 bases each). CDR1 and CDR2 from the germline V gene are SSHAT and FNYEAQ (reference sequence). The CDR3 is 13 amino acids. This CDR3 is CASRDQVQETQYF. CDR3 in DNA: TGTGCTAGCAGGGACCAGGTCCAAGAGACCCAGTACTTC.

At least ten counts were recorded for this clonotype. This chain links TRBV6-4 with TRBJ2-3; 9 positions agree with TRBD2. CDR1 and CDR2 from the germline V gene are MRHNA and SNTAGT. Trimming removed 6 bases from V and 0 bases from J; junction bases left unmatched: 4. The CDR3 totals 15 residues. CDR3 loop: CASRIAGASTDTQYF. The CDR3 DNA sequence: TGTGCCAGCAGGATAGCGGGGGCTAGCACAGATACGCAGTATTTT.

The chain has TRBV28 and TRBJ1-5; 10 bases line up with TRBD1. The V and J ends lost 10 bases and 5 bases, in that order; junction bases with no gene match: 11. The germline gives CDR1 MDHEN, CDR2 SYDVKM. The CDR3 covers 15 residues. DNA for the CDR3: TGTGCCACGACCTTTGACAGGGGGCTCGATCAGCCCCAGCATTTT. The encoded protein is CATTFDRGLDQPQHF.

The chain recombines TRBV7-8 with TRBJ1-5, with TRBD1 as a possible D gene (5 bases). There are 17 residues in the CDR3. The germline CDR1 and CDR2 sequences are SGHVS and FQNEAQ. V gave up 6 bases and J gave up 2 bases, with 20 bases separating them. Here the CDR3 DNA reads TGTGCCAGCAGGGCCGACAGCCGCCTAACGGGCAATCAGCCCCAGCATTTT. It codes for CASRADSRLTGNQPQHF.

This clonotype was counted ten times or more. The genes are TRBV24-1 and TRBJ1-1; possibly TRBD1 for D (5 bases). The CDR3 is 13 residues long. The germline V gene encodes CDR1 KGHDR and CDR2 SFDVKD. Between the trimmed V and J ends, which lost 6 bases and 2 bases, there was a span of 9 bases. CDR3 sequence (DNA): TGTGCCACCAGTAAGGGGTTTAACACTGAAGCTTTCTTT. This translates into CATSKGFNTEAFF.

This clonotype was detected many times. V usage is TRBV19 and J usage is TRBJ1-4; 7 nucleotides line up with TRBD1. The CDR3 runs 16 residues. J lost 0 bases, V lost 6 bases, and 7 bases had no gene match. CDR1 and CDR2 from the germline V gene are LNHDA and SQIVND (reference sequence). CDR3 residues: CASRTGPTATNEKLFF. In DNA, the CDR3 is TGTGCCAGTAGGACAGGGCCGACCGCAACTAATGAAAAACTGTTTTTT.

This clonotype was seen many times. The rearrangement joins TRBV6-1 to TRBJ2-7; possibly TRBD1 for D (8 bases). V lost 5 bases, J lost 5 bases, and 10 bases lay in between. Per germline, CDR1 MNHNS and CDR2 SASEGT. CDR3 length equals 12 residues. This chain's CDR3 is CASSTGGDEQYF. The CDR3 DNA reads TGTGCCAGCAGTACAGGGGGGGACGAGCAGTACTTC.

This clonotype was counted at least ten times. This sequence joins TRBV5-1 and TRBJ1-6; no clear D gene. The germline V gene has CDR1 SGHRS and CDR2 YFSETQ. This CDR3 is 14 amino acids long. V was clipped by 0 bases and J by 7 bases, with 8 bases between them. CDR3: CASSLGRENSPLHF. The CDR3 nucleotides are TGCGCCAGCAGCTTGGGGCGGGAAAATTCACCCCTCCACTTT.

J is TRBJ2-3 and V is TRBV4-1, with D tentatively TRBD1 (6 bases). The CDR3 is 16 residues long. The germline V gene has CDR1 MGHRA and CDR2 YSYEKL. Trimming removed 1 base from V and 4 bases from J, with 15 bases in between. CDR3 amino acids: CASSQAVLGAADTQYF. CDR3 nucleotides: TGCGCCAGCAGCCAAGCGGTCCTGGGGGCCGCAGATACGCAGTATTTT.

The V and J genes are TRBV19 and TRBJ1-3; TRBD1 might be the D (6 bases). CDR1 is LNHDA, CDR2 SQIVND, per germline (reference sequence). This CDR3 contains 13 residues. V lost 6 bases, J lost 4 bases, and 10 bases lay in between. The CDR3 loop is CASSPTGGNTIYF. In DNA form, the CDR3 reads TGTGCCAGTAGCCCTACAGGGGGAAACACCATATATTTT. Filled out from reference TRBV19 and TRBJ1-3, the complete variable domain reads DGGITQSPKYLFRKEGQNVTLSCEQNLNHDAMYWYRQDPGQGLRLIYYSQIVNDFQKGDIAEGYSVSREKKESFPLTVTSAQKNPTAFYLCASSPTGGNTIYFGEGSWLTVV.

Worth noting for this clonotype: A clone one base away is much larger, so this may be a read error. The CDR3 coding sequence is TGTGCCAGCAGCTCATCTGGCCAGTGGAGTGGGGTTAACAATCAGCCCCAGCATTTT. Its protein product is CASSSSGQWSGVNNQPQHF. The chain combines TRBV7-1 with TRBJ1-5; D call uncertain. TRBV7-1 is identified as an open reading frame with a role that is uncertain. The CDR3 loop spans 19 amino acids. Trimming shortened V by 2 bases and J by 3 bases, and 23 bases separated the two germline ends.

This clonotype was picked up many times. The genes are TRBV14 and TRBJ1-6, with 9 bases lining up with TRBD1. The V segment lost 4 bases and the J segment 8 bases; nucleotides outside the gene matches: 6. The CDR3 runs 15 residues. The germline gives CDR1 SGHDN, CDR2 FVKESK. CDR3 protein: CASSLPGTGYSPLHF. DNA for the CDR3: TGTGCCAGCAGCCTCCCTGGGACAGGGTATTCACCCCTCCACTTT.

This CDR3 reads CASSVDTASYNEQFF. CDR3 in DNA: TGTGCCAGCAGTGTGGACACGGCCTCCTACAATGAGCAGTTCTTC. The chain joins TRBV6-1 to TRBJ2-1, with D possibly being TRBD1 (5 bases). Trimming pared 4 bases from V and 0 bases from J, leaving 10 bases between. Germline CDR1 reads MNHNS; CDR2 reads SASEGT. The length of the CDR3 is 15 residues.

This clonotype was picked up one time. This CDR3 is missing its conserved last phenylalanine or tryptophan, likely due to a read error. The rearrangement joins TRBV10-3 to TRBJ2-1; TRBD1 matches at 7 bases. CDR1 and CDR2 (germline): ENHRY, SYGVKD. Trimming took 4 bases from V and 0 from J; bases not matched to a gene: 6. The CDR3 has 16 residues. CDR3 sequence reads: CAISGSTGSSYNEQFP. The CDR3 DNA reads as TGTGCCATCAGTGGCTCGACAGGGTCCTCCTACAATGAGCAGTTCCCC.

This clonotype appeared many times. This chain links TRBV7-3 with TRBJ2-1; TRBD2 agrees at 12 bases. Germline CDR1 and CDR2: SGHTA and FQGTGA. Trimming cost V 1 base and J 13 bases; bases outside gene matches: 8. This CDR3 is built from 15 residues. CDR3 nucleotides: TGTGCCAGCAGCTTAAGGGCTAGCGGGGGGGCCCCTCAGTTCTTC. This sequence encodes CASSLRASGGAPQFF.

The chain combines TRBV7-8 with TRBJ2-7, with a possible D match to TRBD2 (5 bases). Germline-derived CDR1 and CDR2 are SGHVS and FQNEAQ. V lost 5 bases and J lost 1, with 9 bases in between. The CDR3 is 13 amino acids. In DNA, the CDR3 is TGTGCCAGCAGCCGCGGACTTTCCTACGAGCAGTACGTC. Translating it yields CASSRGLSYEQYV.

This clonotype was observed a handful of times. The junction does not match germline at one end; this may be a read error. This sequence joins TRBV19 and TRBJ1-1; D gene uncertain. There are 12 residues in the CDR3. The germline V gene encodes CDR1 LNHDA and CDR2 SQIVND (reference sequence). DNA for the CDR3: TGTGCCAGTAGGGGGAGGTACCCTGAAGCCTTCTTT. Its translation: CASRGRYPEAFF.

The chain links TRBV7-2 to TRBJ2-5; no reliable D call. Trimming shortened V by 5 bases and J by 4 bases, and 14 bases separated the two germline ends. The CDR3 is made up of 14 amino acids. The germline gives CDR1 SGHTA, CDR2 FQGNSA. The CDR3 protein is CASSHDDGRETQYF. The CDR3 DNA reads as TGTGCCAGCAGCCATGATGACGGGCGAGAGACCCAGTACTTC.

CDR3 residues: CASSGTEAFF. DNA for the CDR3: TGTGCCAGTAGCGGGACAGAAGCTTTCTTT. The chain uses TRBV19 and TRBJ1-1; D is perhaps TRBD1 (6 bases). CDR1 is LNHDA and CDR2 is SQIVND in the germline V gene (reference sequence). There are 10 residues in the CDR3. V was clipped by 6 bases and J by 8 bases, with 7 bases between them.

This clonotype was observed at least ten times. This chain joins TRBV20-1 and TRBJ2-5; D is undetermined. Germline CDR1 and CDR2: DFQATT and SNEGSKA (reference sequence). This CDR3 has 13 amino acids. Deletions cut 6 bases from V and 2 bases from J, with 13 bases between. The CDR3 DNA reads TGCAGTGCCACGACGGCGAGGCAAGAGACCCAGTACTTC. Translating it yields CSATTARQETQYF.

This sequence joins TRBV2 and TRBJ2-1; a possible D gene is TRBD2 (6 bases). This CDR3 has 14 amino acids. V was shortened by 11 bases and J by 0 bases, with 14 bases between the two germline ends. Germline V lookup: CDR1 SNHLY, CDR2 FYNNEI. For the CDR3, the DNA is TGTGCCTCGGGCCGGGGGAGCTCCTACAATGAGCAGTTCTTC. This translates into CASGRGSSYNEQFF.

The gene calls are TRBV20-1 and TRBJ2-5; TRBD2 aligns across 11 bases. CDR1 and CDR2 from the germline V gene are DFQATT and SNEGSKA (reference sequence). CDR3 size: 17 residues. Trimming removed 6 bases from V and 1 base from J; junction bases left unmatched: 13. The CDR3 DNA follows: TGCAGTGCCGACACTCTCATAGCGGGGGGGCCCCAAGAGACCCAGTACTTC. This sequence encodes CSADTLIAGGPQETQYF.

This clonotype was seen many times. The chain combines TRBV6-1 with TRBJ1-2; TRBD1 agrees at 7 bases. The germline gives CDR1 MNHNS, CDR2 SASEGT. This CDR3 is built from 14 residues. Germline trimming cut 5 bases from V and 4 bases from J; bases unmatched to any gene: 7. CDR3 loop: CASSPTGVGYGYTF. DNA for the CDR3: TGTGCCAGCAGTCCAACAGGGGTGGGCTATGGCTACACCTTC.